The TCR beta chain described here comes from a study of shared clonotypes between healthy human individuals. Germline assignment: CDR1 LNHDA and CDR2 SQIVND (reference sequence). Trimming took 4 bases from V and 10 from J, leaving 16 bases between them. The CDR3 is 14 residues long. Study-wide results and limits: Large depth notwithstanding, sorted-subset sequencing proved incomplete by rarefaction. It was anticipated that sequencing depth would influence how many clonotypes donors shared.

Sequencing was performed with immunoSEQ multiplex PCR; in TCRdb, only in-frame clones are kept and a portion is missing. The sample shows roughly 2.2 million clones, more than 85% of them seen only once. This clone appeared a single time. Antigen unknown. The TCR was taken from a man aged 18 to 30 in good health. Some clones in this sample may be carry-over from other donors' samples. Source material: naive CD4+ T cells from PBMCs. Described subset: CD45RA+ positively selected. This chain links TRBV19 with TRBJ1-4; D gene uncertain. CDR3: CASSTQGPNVKLFF. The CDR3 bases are TGTGCCAGTAGTACTCAAGGACCAAACGTAAAACTGTTTTTT.